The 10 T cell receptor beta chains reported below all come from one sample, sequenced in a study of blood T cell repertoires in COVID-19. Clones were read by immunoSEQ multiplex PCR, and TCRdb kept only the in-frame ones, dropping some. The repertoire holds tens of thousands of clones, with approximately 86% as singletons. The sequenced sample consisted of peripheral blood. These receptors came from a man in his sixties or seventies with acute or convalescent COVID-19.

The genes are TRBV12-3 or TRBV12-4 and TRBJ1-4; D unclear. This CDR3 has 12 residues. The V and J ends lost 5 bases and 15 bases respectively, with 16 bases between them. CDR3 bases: TGTGCCAGCAGTAGCGAGGGAGGAATGGTGTTTTTT. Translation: CASSSEGGMVFF.

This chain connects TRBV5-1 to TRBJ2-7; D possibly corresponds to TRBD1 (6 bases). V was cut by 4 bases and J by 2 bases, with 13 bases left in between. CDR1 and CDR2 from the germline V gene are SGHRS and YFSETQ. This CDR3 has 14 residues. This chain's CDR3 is CASSEDSSTYEQYF. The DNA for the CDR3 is TGCGCCAGCAGCGAGGACAGTAGCACCTACGAGCAGTACTTC.

The CDR3, as DNA: TGTGCCGGAGGGACGGAGCTTTATGGCTACACCTTC. It codes for CAGGTELYGYTF. This chain links TRBV19 with TRBJ1-2; a possible D gene is TRBD1 (5 bases). The CDR3 consists of 12 residues. Trimming took 11 bases from V and 5 from J, leaving 15 bases between them. Germline V gene lookup returns CDR1 LNHDA and CDR2 SQIVND (reference sequence).

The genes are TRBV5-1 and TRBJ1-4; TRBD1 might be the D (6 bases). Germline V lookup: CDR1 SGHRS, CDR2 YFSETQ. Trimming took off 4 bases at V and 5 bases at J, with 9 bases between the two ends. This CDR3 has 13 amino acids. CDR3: CASSGTQNEKLFF. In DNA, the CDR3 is TGCGCCAGCAGCGGGACACAGAATGAAAAACTGTTTTTT.

The CDR3: CASSKRDYGYTF. CDR3 coding DNA: TGTGCCAGTAGTAAGAGAGACTATGGCTACACCTTC. The V call is TRBV19, the J call TRBJ1-2; D ambiguous. The CDR3 is made up of 12 amino acids. Germline V CDR1 and CDR2: LNHDA, SQIVND (reference sequence). Deletions cut 4 bases from V and 3 bases from J, with 6 bases between.

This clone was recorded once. The CDR3 DNA is TGTGCCAGCAGCGTGGCCCCCACCTCCTATGGCTACACCTTC. Translated, it gives CASSVAPTSYGYTF. This chain links TRBV9 with TRBJ1-2, with D unclear. This CDR3 comprises 14 residues. V gave up 2 bases and J gave up 4 bases, with 12 bases separating them. The germline V gene encodes CDR1 SGDLS and CDR2 YYNGEE. Complete variable domain (other parts from reference TRBV9 and TRBJ1-2): DSGVTQTPKHLITATGQRVTLRCSPRSGDLSVYWYQQSLDQGLQFLIQYYNGEERAKGNILERFSAQQFPDLHSELNLSSLELGDSALYFCASSVAPTSYGYTFGSGTRLTVV.

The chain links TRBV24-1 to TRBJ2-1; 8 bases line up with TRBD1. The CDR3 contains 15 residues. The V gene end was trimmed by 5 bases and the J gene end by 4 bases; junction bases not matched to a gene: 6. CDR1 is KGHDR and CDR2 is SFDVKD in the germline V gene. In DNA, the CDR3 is TGTGCCACCAGTGTGAGACAGGGGCCGTACAATGAGCAGTTCTTC. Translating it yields CATSVRQGPYNEQFF.

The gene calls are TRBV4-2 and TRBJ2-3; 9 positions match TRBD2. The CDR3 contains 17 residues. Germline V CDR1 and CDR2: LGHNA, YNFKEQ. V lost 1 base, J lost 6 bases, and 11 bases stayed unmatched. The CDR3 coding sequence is TGTGCCAGCAGCCAAGGGGAGGGGGTAGCGGGAGCCGATACGCAGTATTTT. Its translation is CASSQGEGVAGADTQYF.

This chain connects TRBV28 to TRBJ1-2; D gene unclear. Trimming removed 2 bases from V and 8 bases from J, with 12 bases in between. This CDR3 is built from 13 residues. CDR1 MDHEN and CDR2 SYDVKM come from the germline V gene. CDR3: CASSLSPPGGYTF. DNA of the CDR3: TGTGCCAGCAGTTTAAGTCCACCGGGGGGCTACACCTTC.

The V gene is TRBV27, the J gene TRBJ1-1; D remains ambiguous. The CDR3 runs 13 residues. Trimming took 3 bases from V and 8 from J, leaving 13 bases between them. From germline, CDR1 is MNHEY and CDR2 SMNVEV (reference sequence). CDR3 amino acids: CASSFREGTEAFF. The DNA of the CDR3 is TGTGCCAGCAGTTTTAGAGAGGGAACCGAAGCTTTCTTT.